Each of the 18 T cell receptor beta chains below was sequenced from the same sample in a study of vaccination effects on CD4 cells after COVID-19. Libraries were prepared by immunoSEQ multiplex PCR; TCRdb keeps only in-frame clonotypes and omits some of them. The table includes fewer than 65,000 clones, about 71% detected once. Under the ViraFEST assay, PBMC were stimulated with viral peptide pools so that antigen-specific CD4+ T cells expanded. Sequencing was performed afterwards. The culture ran for nine to ten days, and then CD4+ T cells were isolated. Vaccine recipients lacked prior SARS-CoV-2 infection and had negative nucleocapsid antibodies. Their specific antigens are unknown. The sample here was CD4+ T cells from PBMCs cultured with HCoV-OC43 spike peptides, taken before COVID-19 vaccination. The sample's subset: HCoV-OC43 spike overlapping peptide pool stimulation. Receptors were obtained from a human donor who received a COVID-19 vaccine.

The chain recombines TRBV3-1 (or the pseudogene TRBV3-2) with TRBJ1-1; the D is unclear. In germline, CDR1 is LGHDT, CDR2 YNNKEL (reference sequence). The CDR3 length is 14 residues. The V and J ends lost 6 bases and 0 bases respectively, with 11 bases between them. The CDR3 reads CASSLQQLNTEAFF. CDR3 nucleotides: TGTGCCAGCAGTCTACAGCAGCTGAACACTGAAGCTTTCTTT.

This chain uses TRBV3-1 (or the pseudogene TRBV3-2) with TRBJ1-1, with no clear D. This CDR3 contains 13 residues. V dropped 4 bases and J dropped 8 bases, with 14 bases sitting between them. Germline CDR1 is LGHDT and CDR2 is YNNKEL (reference sequence). The CDR3 loop reads CASSPRVGTEAFF. CDR3 in DNA: TGTGCCAGCAGCCCGCGTGTTGGCACCGAAGCTTTCTTT.

The rearrangement links TRBV5-1 to TRBJ2-5, with D tentatively TRBD2 (5 bases). Per the germline V gene, CDR1 is SGHRS and CDR2 is YFSETQ. The CDR3 covers 14 residues. Trimming took off 2 bases at V and 5 bases at J, with 13 bases between the two ends. The CDR3, as DNA: TGCGCCAGCAGCTTTTTCCGTTCGGGGGAGACCCAGTACTTC. It encodes CASSFFRSGETQYF.

J is TRBJ1-6 and V is TRBV6-5, with TRBD1 matching over 9 bases. The CDR3 is 15 residues long. Germline trimming cut 0 bases from V and 10 bases from J; bases unmatched to any gene: 4. CDR1 and CDR2 (germline): MNHEY, SVGAGI. This CDR3 is CASSYSGQGGSPLHF. CDR3 nucleotide sequence: TGTGCCAGCAGTTACTCGGGACAGGGAGGATCACCCCTCCACTTT.

The chain recombines TRBV6-5 with TRBJ1-6; D perhaps matches TRBD1 (5 bases). This CDR3 spans 15 amino acids. Germline CDR1 is MNHEY and CDR2 is SVGAGI. V gave up 6 bases and J gave up 4 bases, with 13 bases separating them. The CDR3 bases are TGTGCCAGCAGGGGGCGGGGCGCTTATAATTCACCCCTCCACTTT. Protein: CASRGRGAYNSPLHF.

This sequence joins TRBV3-1 (or the pseudogene TRBV3-2) and TRBJ1-1; no firm D call. The CDR3 covers 14 residues. Trimming took off 3 bases at V and 3 bases at J, with 11 bases between the two ends. Germline V gene data show CDR1 as LGHDT and CDR2 as YNNKEL (reference sequence). DNA of the CDR3: TGTGCCAGCAGCCATCCTCCGGGAGACACTGAAGCTTTCTTT. It yields the protein CASSHPPGDTEAFF.

The genes are TRBV19 and TRBJ2-2, with a weak D call TRBD2 (6 bases). Trimming removed 10 bases at V and 0 bases at J, with 12 bases between. Per the germline V gene, CDR1 is LNHDA and CDR2 is SQIVND (reference sequence). The length of the CDR3 is 14 residues. The CDR3 spells CAIRDFSNTGELFF. The CDR3 coding sequence is TGTGCCATACGGGACTTCTCGAACACCGGGGAGCTGTTTTTT.

This chain joins TRBV18 and TRBJ2-2, with TRBD1 matching over 8 bases. Unmatched junction bases numbered 7, after V lost 6 bases and J lost 4 bases. CDR3 length: 15 amino acids. Germline CDR1 reads KGHSH; CDR2 reads LQKENI. CDR3 DNA: TGTGCCAGCTCCCTAGGACAGGGCGGCACCGGGGAGCTGTTTTTT. Protein: CASSLGQGGTGELFF. The full variable domain, with the rest looked up from reference TRBV18 and TRBJ2-2, is NAGVMQNPRHLVRRRGQEARLRCSPMKGHSHVYWYRQLPEEGLKFMVYLQKENIIDESGMPKERFSAEFPKEGPSILRIQQVVRGDSAAYFCASSLGQGGTGELFFGEGSRLTVL.

This chain connects TRBV19 to TRBJ2-1, with 12 positions matching TRBD2. Germline values: CDR1 LNHDA, CDR2 SQIVND (reference sequence). The CDR3 runs 19 residues. V gave up 0 bases and J gave up 0 bases; unmatched junction bases: 6. The CDR3 bases are TGTGCCAGTAGTATAGAAGGACTAGCGGGGTTCGTCTCCTACAATGAGCAGTTCTTC. Translating gives CASSIEGLAGFVSYNEQFF.

The chain joins TRBV28 to TRBJ1-4; TRBD1 matches at 7 bases. Germline assignment: CDR1 MDHEN and CDR2 SYDVKM. This CDR3 comprises 15 residues. Trimming removed 6 bases from V and 8 bases from J; junction bases left unmatched: 12. The DNA of the CDR3 is TGTGCCAGCAGCCCCTCAGACAGGGTCATCGAAAAACTGTTTTTT. Translating it yields CASSPSDRVIEKLFF.

The chain combines TRBV7-6 with TRBJ2-5, with 7 bases matching TRBD1. The V gene's germline CDR1 is SGHVS and CDR2 FNYEAQ. The CDR3 runs 19 residues. Trimming took 1 base from V and 0 from J; bases not matched to a gene: 14. CDR3 loop: CASSLVYLATGHNQETQYF. For the CDR3, the DNA is TGTGCCAGCAGCTTAGTGTATCTGGCGACAGGGCATAACCAAGAGACCCAGTACTTC.

The V and J genes are TRBV11-2 and TRBJ2-1; tentatively, D is TRBD2 (6 bases). Germline V gene lookup returns CDR1 SGHAT and CDR2 FQNNGV. V shed 2 bases and J shed 11 bases, with 13 bases lying between them. This CDR3 spans 13 amino acids. The CDR3 is CASSLTTGVQQFF. The CDR3 region has the DNA TGTGCCAGCAGCTTAACGACGGGGGTTCAGCAGTTCTTC.

This chain connects TRBV30 to TRBJ1-3; the D is unclear. The CDR3 covers 13 residues. Germline V gene sequence: CDR1 GTSNPN, CDR2 SVGIG (reference sequence). Trimming cost V 5 bases and J 0 bases, with 8 bases left between them. The chain's CDR3 is CAWDFGSGNTIYF. As DNA, the CDR3 is TGTGCCTGGGACTTCGGCTCTGGAAACACCATATATTTT.

The V and J genes are TRBV30 and TRBJ2-1, with D possibly matching TRBD2 (6 bases). The germline V gene encodes CDR1 GTSNPN and CDR2 SVGIG (reference sequence). The CDR3 has 13 amino acids. V gave up 5 bases and J gave up 3 bases, with 11 bases separating them. CDR3 DNA sequence: TGTGCCTGGGGGGGGAGTTTCTACAATGAGCAGTTCTTC. This gives the protein CAWGGSFYNEQFF.

The V and J genes are TRBV4-1 and TRBJ2-3; unclear D gene. Germline CDR1 reads MGHRA; CDR2 reads YSYEKL. The CDR3 is made up of 15 amino acids. V dropped 5 bases and J dropped 6 bases, with 18 bases sitting between them. In DNA, the CDR3 is TGCGCCAGCAGCTATCTGACACGGCCAGGTGATACGCAGTATTTT. This gives the protein CASSYLTRPGDTQYF.

The chain carries TRBV2 and TRBJ2-3; 7 nucleotides line up with TRBD1. The J segment lost 0 bases and the V segment lost 5 bases, leaving 8 bases of the junction unmatched. From germline, CDR1 is SNHLY and CDR2 FYNNEI. This CDR3 has 16 amino acids. The CDR3 loop is CASSPQGIASTDTQYF. CDR3 in DNA: TGTGCCAGCAGTCCACAGGGGATTGCTAGCACAGATACGCAGTATTTT.

CDR3 DNA: TGTGCCAGCAGCCTCCTCTTCCAATCCTCTGGAAACACCATATATTTT. Residues: CASSLLFQSSGNTIYF. The rearrangement joins TRBV14 to TRBJ1-3; D is unclear. The CDR3 is 16 residues long. V lost 4 bases and J lost 0, with 13 bases in between. Germline assignment: CDR1 SGHDN and CDR2 FVKESK.

This chain joins TRBV4-2 and TRBJ2-3; the D gene is possibly TRBD2 (6 bases). Per the germline V gene, CDR1 is LGHNA and CDR2 is YNFKEQ. V lost 1 base and J lost 2, with 10 bases in between. This CDR3 has 15 amino acids. CDR3 region: CASSQGRGPTDTQYF. The CDR3, as DNA: TGTGCCAGCAGCCAAGGGAGGGGCCCCACAGATACGCAGTATTTT.